This T cell receptor beta chain was identified during a study of OX40 agonist ivuxolimab in advanced cancers. About the study: Patients were treated with intravenous ivuxolimab, dosed at 0.01 to 10 mg/kg and infused every 2 weeks.

The protocol was immunoSEQ multiplex PCR, while the TCRdb copy is restricted to in-frame clones and leaves out a portion. Of roughly 56,000 clones in the sample, around 86% were seen once. V gave up 5 bases and J gave up 3 bases, with 17 bases separating them. From germline, CDR1 is LNHDA and CDR2 SQIVND (reference sequence). This CDR3 is built from 16 residues. The sequencing here drew on CD4+ or CD8+ T cells sorted from blood, taken in a trial of the OX40 agonist ivuxolimab. This clonotype originated in an adult with an advanced solid tumor such as melanoma, head and neck, liver or kidney cancer. The chain employs TRBV19 and TRBJ2-1, with D unresolved. This CDR3 is CASSPDRHRFYNEQFF. CDR3 DNA: TGTGCCAGTAGTCCAGACCGACACCGATTCTACAATGAGCAGTTCTTC.